A selection of T cell receptor beta chains follows, all from one sample in a study of blood T cells in healthy people across ages. TCRdb recomputed calls from the 5' RACE reads with MiXCR, one row per CDR3 protein. The table has around 1,000,000 distinct CDR3 sequences, almost 25% seen once; the top ten hold around 0.75%. Another study also made use of these data, one on T cells of mothers and their children.

Sequencing was carried out using blood. The receptor source for this set is a girl between 2 and 10 years old in good health. Each CDR3 is given with its conserved first and last residue. The D gene is left open where the match is weak. Clone size is given for some rows only: seen once, a few or many times, or a class if the clone is expanded.

size: few; V: TRBV7-8; D: NA; J: TRBJ1-1; length: 15; CDR3: CASSLEWLELTEAFF; DNA: TGTGCCAGCAGCTTAGAGTGGTTAGAGTTGACTGAAGCTTTCTTT
size: many; V: TRBV19; D: NA; J: TRBJ2-7; length: 11; CDR3: CASSIGYEQYF; DNA: TGTGCCAGCAGTATCGGATACGAGCAGTACTTC
size: NA; V: TRBV29-1; D: NA; J: TRBJ2-7; length: 15; CDR3: CSVGGVGDGPYEQYF; DNA: TGCAGCGTTGGAGGGGTGGGGGACGGACCCTACGAGCAGTACTTC
size: few; V: TRBV28; D: TRBD2; J: TRBJ2-7; length: 19; CDR3: CASSSLRYKREGFAYEQYF; DNA: TGTGCCAGCAGCAGCTTGAGATACAAGCGGGAGGGGTTCGCCTACGAGCAGTACTTC
size: NA; V: TRBV15; D: TRBD2; J: TRBJ2-5; length: 15; CDR3: CATSGPERGQETQYF; DNA: TGTGCCACCAGCGGACCGGAGCGGGGCCAAGAGACCCAGTACTTC
size: few; V: TRBV29-1; D: NA; J: TRBJ2-7; length: 13; CDR3: CSVVYPKAYEQYF; DNA: TGCAGCGTTGTTTACCCGAAAGCCTACGAGCAGTACTTC
size: NA; V: TRBV20-1; D: NA; J: TRBJ1-4; length: 13; CDR3: CSARQGVLGLLFF; DNA: TGCAGTGCTAGACAGGGTGTTTTAGGGTTACTGTTTTTT
size: NA; V: TRBV12-3/TRBV12-4; D: NA; J: TRBJ2-5; length: 13; CDR3: CASSFTGMETQYF; DNA: TGTGCCAGCAGTTTTACGGGCATGGAGACCCAGTACTTC
size: NA; V: TRBV2; D: NA; J: TRBJ1-2; length: 14; CDR3: CASLKDAGGYGYTF; DNA: TGTGCCAGCCTAAAGGACGCGGGGGGCTATGGCTACACCTTC
size: few; V: TRBV20-1; D: NA; J: TRBJ2-3; length: 11; CDR3: CSADSADTQYF; DNA: TGCAGTGCAGATAGCGCAGATACGCAGTATTTT
size: few; V: TRBV6-2/TRBV6-3; D: TRBD2; J: TRBJ2-7; length: 13; CDR3: CASSPGLVREQYF; DNA: TGTGCCAGCAGTCCGGGACTAGTCCGCGAGCAGTACTTC
size: NA; V: TRBV5-1; D: NA; J: TRBJ2-3; length: 15; CDR3: CASSLGASGTDTQYF; DNA: TGCGCCAGCAGCTTGGGGGCTAGCGGCACAGATACGCAGTATTTT
size: many; V: TRBV28; D: NA; J: TRBJ2-7; length: 15; CDR3: CASSPGRASSYEQYF; DNA: TGTGCCAGCAGTCCCGGCCGGGCCAGCTCCTACGAGCAGTACTTC
size: few; V: TRBV6-2/TRBV6-3; D: NA; J: TRBJ2-5; length: 14; CDR3: CASRNRDFSETQYF; DNA: TGTGCCAGCAGAAACCGGGACTTCTCGGAGACCCAGTACTTC
size: few; V: TRBV11-2; D: NA; J: TRBJ2-5; length: 15; CDR3: CASSLLAGQEETQYF; DNA: TGTGCCAGCAGCTTATTAGCCGGGCAGGAGGAGACCCAGTACTTC
size: NA; V: TRBV6-1; D: TRBD2; J: TRBJ2-1; length: 16; CDR3: CASRTSGTLSGNEQFF; DNA: TGTGCCAGCCGGACTAGCGGTACCCTTTCGGGCAATGAGCAGTTCTTC
size: few; V: TRBV5-1; D: TRBD2; J: TRBJ2-5; length: 14; CDR3: CASSPIAGLETQYF; DNA: TGCGCCAGCAGCCCGATAGCGGGACTGGAGACCCAGTACTTC
size: few; V: TRBV7-3; D: NA; J: TRBJ2-3; length: 17; CDR3: CASRVSSGQRATDTQYF; DNA: TGTGCCAGCAGGGTTTCGAGCGGGCAACGTGCCACAGATACGCAGTATTTT